The clone carrying this TCR beta chain was picked up a small number of times. TCRdb ran MiXCR on the 5' RACE reads and lists one entry per CDR3 protein. The sample lists 1.5 million to 2 million distinct CDR3 sequences; around a third were seen once. These data belong to a study of identical twins. The TCR sequence derives from a newborn girl in good health. Sequenced material: cord blood.

As DNA, the CDR3 is TGTGCCAGTAGTATACGTCCGGGACCCATGGGGGAGCAGTACTTC. This codes for CASSIRPGPMGEQYF. The V gene is TRBV19, the J gene TRBJ2-7; either TRBD1 or TRBD2 may supply D (5 bases each). This CDR3 contains 15 residues. The V gene lost 2 bases and the J gene lost 7 bases, with 18 bases spanning the gap. The germline CDR1 and CDR2 sequences are LNHDA and SQIVND (reference sequence).